Listed below are T cell receptor beta chains from one sample, sequenced in a study of spatial heterogeneity in lung cancer. TCRdb independently ran MiXCR on the 5' RACE reads; one entry per CDR3 protein. The table shows 20,000 to 30,000 distinct CDR3 sequences, with about 4.7% occurring only once. Specimen: PBMCs, collected at surgery. These receptors originate from a male donor with early-stage non-small cell lung cancer. Both conserved end residues are part of each CDR3. A D gene is named only where the DNA matches it firmly. Clone size appears in some rows only: once, few, many, or a class for an expanded clone.

J gene	D gene	V gene	clone size	CDR3 DNA	CDR3 protein
TRBJ1-1	.	TRBV9	many	TGTGCCAGCAACTTACGTGGGGTCAGGGGCACTGAAGCTTTCTTT	CASNLRGVRGTEAFF
TRBJ2-5	TRBD2	TRBV6-5	many	TGTGCCAGCAGTTACTCGCTAGCGGGGGGCAAAGAGACCCAGTACTTC	CASSYSLAGGKETQYF
TRBJ1-6	.	TRBV12-3/TRBV12-4	.	TGTGCCAGCAGCCCTCGAGGGGAGACACCCCTCCACTTT	CASSPRGETPLHF
TRBJ1-2	.	TRBV7-9	many	TGTGCCAGCAGCTTGGGAGGGACCTATGGCTACACCTTC	CASSLGGTYGYTF
TRBJ2-3	TRBD2	TRBV7-2	many	TGTGCCAGCAGCCCAAATGGACTAGTTACAGATACGCAGTATTTT	CASSPNGLVTDTQYF
TRBJ2-7	.	TRBV18	many	TGTGCCAGCTCACCGGGGCAGGGGAGAAACTACGAGCAGTACTTC	CASSPGQGRNYEQYF
TRBJ1-5	.	TRBV27	many	TGTGCCAGCAGTTTAAGCAGGGGTGCTAATCAGCCCCAGCATTTT	CASSLSRGANQPQHF
TRBJ1-2	.	TRBV6-1	many	TGTGCCAGCAGGGGGGGACGGCGAAGGGATGGCTACACCTTC	CASRGGRRRDGYTF
TRBJ2-1	TRBD2	TRBV4-2	many	TGTGCCAGCAGCCCAGCACCGGGACTAGACCTCAATGAGCAGTTCTTC	CASSPAPGLDLNEQFF
TRBJ1-1	.	TRBV11-2	many	TGTGCCAGCAGCTTAAGTACGGGCACTGAAGCTTTCTTT	CASSLSTGTEAFF
TRBJ1-1	.	TRBV6-2/TRBV6-3	many	TGTGCCAGCGCCCAGGGAACTGAAGCTTTCTTT	CASAQGTEAFF
TRBJ2-7	.	TRBV5-1	.	TGCGCCAGCAGCTTGGCTTCCCTTAATTTCGGGACGCCCTACGAGCAGTACTTC	CASSLASLNFGTPYEQYF
TRBJ1-2	.	TRBV9	.	TGTGCCAGCAGCGGAGGGGACGGTCTGAACGGCTACACCTTC	CASSGGDGLNGYTF
TRBJ2-2	.	TRBV12-3/TRBV12-4	many	TGTGCCAGCAGTGTGAACACCGGGGAGCTGTTTTTT	CASSVNTGELFF
TRBJ2-7	.	TRBV9	many	TGTGCCAGCAGCGTAGCATCGTCAGGGGAAATCTACGAGCAGTACTTC	CASSVASSGEIYEQYF
TRBJ1-5	.	TRBV28	many	TGTGCCAGCAGTTTATTTGGCGCGAATCAGCCCCAGCATTTT	CASSLFGANQPQHF
TRBJ2-7	TRBD1	TRBV6-1	.	TGTGCCAGCAGCTCCGGGACAGCCATACCCTACGAGCAGTACTTC	CASSSGTAIPYEQYF
TRBJ2-7	TRBD1	TRBV10-3	few	TGTGCCATCAGTGACCCCGACGGACAGGGGACCTACGAGCAGTACTTC	CAISDPDGQGTYEQYF
TRBJ2-5	TRBD1	TRBV7-6	many	TGTGCCAGCAGCTTAAGGTGGACAGGGGGCGAGACCCAGTACTTC	CASSLRWTGGETQYF
TRBJ1-1	.	TRBV3-1	many	TGTGCCAGCAGCCAAAGGGTTCCCCCCACTGAAGCTTTCTTT	CASSQRVPPTEAFF
TRBJ2-7	.	TRBV11-3	many	TGTGCCAGCAGCCCGATATCCCGGGAGACAGTGGGGTACGAGCAGTACTTC	CASSPISRETVGYEQYF
TRBJ2-7	.	TRBV6-2/TRBV6-3	many	TGTGCCAGCAGTTATTCTCAGGGGCGTACCTACGAGCAGTACTTC	CASSYSQGRTYEQYF
TRBJ1-2	.	TRBV27	many	TGTGCCAGCAGTCAACAGGGCCCTCTTGGCTACACCTTC	CASSQQGPLGYTF
TRBJ1-2	.	TRBV6-6	many	TGTGCCAGCCGAAGACCTATCTATGGCTACACCTTC	CASRRPIYGYTF
TRBJ1-1	.	TRBV10-3	many	TGTGCCATAGCCGGGTCGCAGGACACTGAAGCTTTCTTT	CAIAGSQDTEAFF
TRBJ2-1	.	TRBV24-1	many	TGTGCCACCAGTGTGGGAGAATTGAATGAGCAGTTCTTC	CATSVGELNEQFF
TRBJ1-2	.	TRBV7-8	many	TGTGCCAGCAGCTTTTCTTCAGGGTTCGGCTATGGCTACACCTTC	CASSFSSGFGYGYTF
TRBJ2-7	.	TRBV7-2	many	TGTGCCAGCAGCTTAGCGGCGACATACGAGCAGTACTTC	CASSLAATYEQYF